This TCR beta chain was identified during a study of OX40 agonist ivuxolimab in advanced cancers. Study findings and constraints: Blood T cells, both CD4+ and CD8+, expanded clonally by week 6 at 0.1 to 3.0 mg/kg. Among patients with partial responses at 0.1-3.0 mg/kg, clonal expansion was among the lowest. More expanded clones were seen, on average, in CD8+ T cells than in CD4+.

Germline V CDR1 and CDR2: SEHNR, FQNEAQ (reference sequence). The CDR3 is 14 residues long. Trimming removed 3 bases from V and 8 bases from J; junction bases left unmatched: 9. On this clone itself: Its antigen is unknown.

Measured with immunoSEQ multiplex PCR; TCRdb has only the in-frame clones, and not every one. The data show more than 75,000 clones, around four fifths seen once. The origin of this receptor is an adult with an advanced solid tumor such as melanoma, head and neck, liver or kidney cancer. This specimen was CD4+ or CD8+ T cells sorted from blood, taken in a trial of the OX40 agonist ivuxolimab. The chain has TRBV7-9 and TRBJ1-1; 7 nucleotides agree with TRBD1. The CDR3 sequence: CASSFSTGDGEAFF. The CDR3 DNA is TGTGCCAGCAGCTTTTCCACAGGGGATGGGGAAGCTTTCTTT.